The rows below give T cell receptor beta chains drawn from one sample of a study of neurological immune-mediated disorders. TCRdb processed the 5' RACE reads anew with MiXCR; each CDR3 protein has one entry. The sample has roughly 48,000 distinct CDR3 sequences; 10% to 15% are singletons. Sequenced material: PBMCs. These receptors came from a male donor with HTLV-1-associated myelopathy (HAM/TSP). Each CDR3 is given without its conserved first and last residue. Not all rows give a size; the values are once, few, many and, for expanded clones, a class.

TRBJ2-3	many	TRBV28	ASSFQSTDTQY
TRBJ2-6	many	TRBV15	ATSRVQAGANVLT
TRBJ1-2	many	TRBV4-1	ASSQGPYGYT
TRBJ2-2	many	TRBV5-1	ASSRPPGELF
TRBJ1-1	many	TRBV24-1	ATSSGTGNTEAF
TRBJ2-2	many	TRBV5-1	ASSLDQGWTGELF
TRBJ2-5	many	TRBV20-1	SARPGETQY
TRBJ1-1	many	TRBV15	ATSRERLREAF
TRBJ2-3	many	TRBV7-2	ASSSALHNTQY
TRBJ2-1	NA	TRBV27	ASSLFGNEQF
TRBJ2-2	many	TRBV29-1	SVAPLGTMGGTGELF
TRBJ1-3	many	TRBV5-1	ASSLVGSGQGPGNTIY
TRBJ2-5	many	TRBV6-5	ASSYRGETQY
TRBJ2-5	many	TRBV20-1	SASLRGKETQY
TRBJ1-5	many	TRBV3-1	ASSHGGGQPQH
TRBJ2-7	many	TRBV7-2	ASSLDAGGPVEQY
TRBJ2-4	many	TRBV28	ASSPLAKTGLFENIQY
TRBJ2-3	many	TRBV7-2	ASSSRRGRVTDTQY
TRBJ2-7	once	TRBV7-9	ASSVGGGARRSYEQY
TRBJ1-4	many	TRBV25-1	ASRIQGEKLF
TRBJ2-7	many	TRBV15	ATSRGQPYEQY
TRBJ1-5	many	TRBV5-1	ASSQGTGGNQPQH
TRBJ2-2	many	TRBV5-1	ASSRMDGRAGELF
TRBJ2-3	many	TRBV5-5	ASSLVPLGTDTQY
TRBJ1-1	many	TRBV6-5	ASSYRGLSLSDTEAF
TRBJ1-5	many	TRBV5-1	ASSPSGVSNQPQH
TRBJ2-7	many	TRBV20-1	SPTAIYEQY
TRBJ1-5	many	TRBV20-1	SARDRPGPRGNQPQH
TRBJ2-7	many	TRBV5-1	ASSHRQGLYEQY
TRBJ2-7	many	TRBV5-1	ASSLEGRNYEQY
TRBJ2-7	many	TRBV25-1	ASSEYGSIYEQY
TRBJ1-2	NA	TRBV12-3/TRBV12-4	AISPGSNYGYT
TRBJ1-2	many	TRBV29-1	SVDQQGTNYGYT
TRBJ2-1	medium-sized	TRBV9	ASSVNFREQF
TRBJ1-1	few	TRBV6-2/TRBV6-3	ASSYYPGTINTEAF
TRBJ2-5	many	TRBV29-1	SVERAGGLMETQY
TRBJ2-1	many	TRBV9	ASNKIGVSGNEQF
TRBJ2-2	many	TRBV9	ASSMMGQSNTGELF
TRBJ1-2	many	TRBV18	ASSLGQTTNYGYT
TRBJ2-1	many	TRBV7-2	ASSLGRGQYNEQF
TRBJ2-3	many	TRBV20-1	SARDSLHATDTQY
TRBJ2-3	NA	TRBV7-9	ASRGLAEPDTQY
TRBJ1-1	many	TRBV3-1	ASSLSPNTGSTEAF
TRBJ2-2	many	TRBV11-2	ASSLPQGDSLTGELF
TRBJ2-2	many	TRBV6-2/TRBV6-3	ASNRAGYTGELF
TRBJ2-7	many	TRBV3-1	ASRTGNYEQY
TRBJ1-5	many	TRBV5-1	ASSFGGLSNQPQH
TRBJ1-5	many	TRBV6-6	ASSETVAGNQPQH